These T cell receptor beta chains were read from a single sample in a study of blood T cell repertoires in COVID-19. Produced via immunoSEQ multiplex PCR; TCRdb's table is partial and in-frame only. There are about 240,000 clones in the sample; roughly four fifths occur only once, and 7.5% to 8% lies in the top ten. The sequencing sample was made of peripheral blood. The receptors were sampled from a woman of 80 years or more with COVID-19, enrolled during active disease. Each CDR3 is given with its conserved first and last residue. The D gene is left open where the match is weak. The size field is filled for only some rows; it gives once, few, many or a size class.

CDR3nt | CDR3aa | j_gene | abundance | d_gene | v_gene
TGCGCCAGCAGCTATCCGGGGAGCAGGACGCAGTATTTT | CASSYPGSRTQYF | TRBJ2-3 | . | . | TRBV4-1
TGTGCCAGCAGCTTGCCAGGGTTGGGTGAGCAGTTCTTC | CASSLPGLGEQFF | TRBJ2-1 | . | . | TRBV7-3
TGTGCCAGCAGCGTAGGACCAACAGGGGTGAGCACTGAAGCTTTCTTT | CASSVGPTGVSTEAFF | TRBJ1-1 | . | TRBD1 | TRBV9
TGTGCCATCATGGCGGGGCCCACTGAAGCTTTCTTT | CAIMAGPTEAFF | TRBJ1-1 | . | . | TRBV10-3
TGTGCCAGTAGTATCACCCGCCTAGACAGGATGGACTATGGCTACACCTTC | CASSITRLDRMDYGYTF | TRBJ1-2 | . | . | TRBV19
TGTGCCAGTAGTATAAAGACAGAACGAAGTCTTTTCTTT | CASSIKTERSLFF | TRBJ1-1 | . | . | TRBV19
TGTGCCAGCAGCTTCCTCACAGGGTCGCAAGAGACCCAGTACTTC | CASSFLTGSQETQYF | TRBJ2-5 | . | . | TRBV5-6
TGTGCCAGCTCAGACGATAGCCGAGGGAGCGGGACCGGGGAGCTGTTTTTT | CASSDDSRGSGTGELFF | TRBJ2-2 | . | . | TRBV18
TGTGCCAGCAGTGGCACGGCCCGACAGGTCGGAAGGAGGTACGAGCAGTACTTC | CASSGTARQVGRRYEQYF | TRBJ2-7 | . | . | TRBV6-1
TGTGCCAGCAGTATGGGCTCAAACACCATATATTTT | CASSMGSNTIYF | TRBJ1-3 | . | . | TRBV28
TGTGCCAGCAGGGGGAGGGAGACCCAGTACTTC | CASRGRETQYF | TRBJ2-5 | . | . | TRBV6-5
TGTGCCAGCAGCGCCGGCCCGGGACAGGGGTTCTATGGCTACACCTTC | CASSAGPGQGFYGYTF | TRBJ1-2 | . | TRBD1 | TRBV9
TGTGCCAGCACCGATCGGGGAGGCCTAGCCAAAAACATTCAGTACTTC | CASTDRGGLAKNIQYF | TRBJ2-4 | . | . | TRBV7-2
TGTGCCAGCAGCTTGCGGCTAGCGGGAGACGAGCAGTACTTC | CASSLRLAGDEQYF | TRBJ2-7 | once | TRBD2 | TRBV5-4
TGTGCCAGCGGTGGGGGGATGGGGCCTAGCTCCTATAATTCACCCCTCCACTTT | CASGGGMGPSSYNSPLHF | TRBJ1-6 | . | . | TRBV7-8
TGTGCCAGCAGCTTAGAGGCCCGCGGCTCCTACGAGCAGTACTTC | CASSLEARGSYEQYF | TRBJ2-7 | . | . | TRBV7-2
TGTGCCAGCAGATCTACAGGGGAAGCTTTCTTT | CASRSTGEAFF | TRBJ1-1 | . | . | TRBV7-9
TGTGCCAGCAGCTCCGGGACAGGGAGGAGGCAGCCCCAGCATTTT | CASSSGTGRRQPQHF | TRBJ1-5 | . | TRBD1 | TRBV7-8
TGTGCCAGCAGCCACCCGGCGGGGTGGGATACGCAGTATTTT | CASSHPAGWDTQYF | TRBJ2-3 | . | . | TRBV3-1/TRBV3-2
TGTGCCAGCCGGGGGAGGGCTGAAGCTTTCTTT | CASRGRAEAFF | TRBJ1-1 | . | . | TRBV12-3/TRBV12-4
TGCGCCAGCAGCCCGCCCGGACTAGCGGGAGGGCTAAATGAGCAGTTCTTC | CASSPPGLAGGLNEQFF | TRBJ2-1 | . | TRBD2 | TRBV5-1
TGTGCCGGCCGGACAGGGTTCTACGAGCAGTACTTC | CAGRTGFYEQYF | TRBJ2-7 | . | TRBD1 | TRBV30
TGTGCCAGCAGCCCCCCGGGGAAGGTTCCAGGCTATGGCTACACCTTC | CASSPPGKVPGYGYTF | TRBJ1-2 | . | . | TRBV5-4
TGTGCCAGCTCCAAGGACAGGGGTTACGAGCAGTACTTC | CASSKDRGYEQYF | TRBJ2-7 | . | TRBD1 | TRBV9
TGTGCCAGCAGCGTAGTAAGAGGGTTGGGCACCGGGGAGCTGTTTTTT | CASSVVRGLGTGELFF | TRBJ2-2 | . | . | TRBV9
TGTGCCAGCAGTCCCGGACAGGGTGTAAACTATGGCTACACCTTC | CASSPGQGVNYGYTF | TRBJ1-2 | . | TRBD1 | TRBV2
TGTGCCAGCAGCGCCCGACAGGGGCGGGGTGGACTCTATGGCTACACCTTC | CASSARQGRGGLYGYTF | TRBJ1-2 | . | TRBD1 | TRBV7-8
TGTGCCAGTAGTTTGCCAAGCGCCTCTGGGGCCAACGTCCTGACTTTC | CASSLPSASGANVLTF | TRBJ2-6 | . | . | TRBV19
TGTGCCAGCAGCCAAGATGGGTGGACTGACACCGGGGAGCTGTTTTTT | CASSQDGWTDTGELFF | TRBJ2-2 | . | . | TRBV4-2
TGTGCCAGCTCACCGCAGCGGGGATACAATGAGCAGTTCTTC | CASSPQRGYNEQFF | TRBJ2-1 | . | TRBD2 | TRBV18
TGTGCCAGCAGTCCCTCCAGATTTTTTGGTGGCTACACCTTC | CASSPSRFFGGYTF | TRBJ1-2 | once | . | TRBV6-5
TGTGCCAGCAGTAGGACTTTTTATAGCAATCAGCCCCAGCATTTT | CASSRTFYSNQPQHF | TRBJ1-5 | . | . | TRBV27
TGTGCCAGCAGTTCGCTGACAGGGGCCCACGAGCAGTACTTC | CASSSLTGAHEQYF | TRBJ2-7 | . | TRBD1 | TRBV28
TGTGCCAGCAGCGAGGACAGGCAGTCCTCTAACTATGGCTACACCTTC | CASSEDRQSSNYGYTF | TRBJ1-2 | . | TRBD1 | TRBV4-2
TGTGCCAGCAGCCAGGGGCGGTACTACGAGCAGTACTTC | CASSQGRYYEQYF | TRBJ2-7 | few | . | TRBV3-1/TRBV3-2
TGCGCCAGCAGCCAAGACCTAGCCCCCTACAATGAGCAGTTCTTC | CASSQDLAPYNEQFF | TRBJ2-1 | few | . | TRBV4-1
TGTGCCAGCAGCCGGACGGGTAATTCACCCCTCCACTTT | CASSRTGNSPLHF | TRBJ1-6 | . | . | TRBV7-8
TGCGCCAGCAGCCGAGTTACCGGGACAGTGGTCCCAGGAAATTCACCCCTCCACTTT | CASSRVTGTVVPGNSPLHF | TRBJ1-6 | . | TRBD1 | TRBV4-1
TGTGCCAGCTCAAACGGGGATACGCAGTATTTT | CASSNGDTQYF | TRBJ2-3 | . | . | TRBV18
TGTGCCAGCAGCCCCAGCGGGCCCCTTTACAATGAGCAGTTCTTC | CASSPSGPLYNEQFF | TRBJ2-1 | . | . | TRBV3-1/TRBV3-2
TGTGCCAGCAGCTTTGGGGGCAGCTTTATTAACTATGGCTACACCTTC | CASSFGGSFINYGYTF | TRBJ1-2 | . | . | TRBV5-8
TGTGCCAGCAGCATCAACAACCTGATGAACACTGAAGCTTTCTTT | CASSINNLMNTEAFF | TRBJ1-1 | . | . | TRBV5-8
TGTGCCAGCAGTTTATGCCGGCAGGGATGTGGCTACACCTTC | CASSLCRQGCGYTF | TRBJ1-2 | . | . | TRBV28
TGTGCCAGCAGCCCAGGGGGCAAGAACACTGAAGCTTTCTTT | CASSPGGKNTEAFF | TRBJ1-1 | once | TRBD1 | TRBV11-3
TGTGCCAGCAGTTTACCTCGGGAGACCCAGTACTTC | CASSLPRETQYF | TRBJ2-5 | . | . | TRBV6-2/TRBV6-3
TGTGCCAGCAGGGAAAGGGGAGGGGAAAACATTCAGTACTTC | CASRERGGENIQYF | TRBJ2-4 | . | TRBD2 | TRBV28
TGTGCCAGCAGCTTAGGGACATCCGTCGGCTACACCTTC | CASSLGTSVGYTF | TRBJ1-2 | . | . | TRBV5-6
TGTGCCACCAGCAGAGATCGCCGGGACAGGGGATTTAACTATGGCTACACCTTC | CATSRDRRDRGFNYGYTF | TRBJ1-2 | . | TRBD1 | TRBV15
TGTGCCAGCAGCGCCCATGTGGAGATCACCGGGGAGCTGTTTTTT | CASSAHVEITGELFF | TRBJ2-2 | . | . | TRBV9
TGTGCCAGCAGTTACGGCAGGGAGGAGGGCTACACCTTC | CASSYGREEGYTF | TRBJ1-2 | . | . | TRBV6-6
TGTGCCATCAGTGGAAAGGGGGGTACAGGGGCCAGATTGAACACTGAAGCTTTCTTT | CAISGKGGTGARLNTEAFF | TRBJ1-1 | . | TRBD1 | TRBV10-3
TGTGCCAGCAACGGGGGTTTAGGTAATTCACCCCTCCACTTT | CASNGGLGNSPLHF | TRBJ1-6 | . | . | TRBV28
TGTGCCAGCAGCTCCACAGGGACGGGGCGTTCACCCCTCCACTTT | CASSSTGTGRSPLHF | TRBJ1-6 | . | . | TRBV7-9
TGCAGTGCTAGTTTAGACCGAGCGAGCAATCAGCCCCAGCATTTT | CSASLDRASNQPQHF | TRBJ1-5 | . | . | TRBV20-1
TGTGCCAGCAGCTCGGGACAGGGAGTCGACAATGAGCAGTTCTTC | CASSSGQGVDNEQFF | TRBJ2-1 | . | TRBD1 | TRBV5-5